Listed below are T cell receptor beta chains from one sample, sequenced in a study of T cell changes during pregnancy in multiple sclerosis. The protocol was immunoSEQ multiplex PCR, while the TCRdb copy is restricted to in-frame clones and leaves out a portion. The sample lists 43,000 or so clones; 70% to 90% were seen once. This specimen consisted of peripheral blood, obtained in the first trimester of pregnancy. The receptors were sampled from a female donor with multiple sclerosis, enrolled in a pregnancy study. Each CDR3 is given with its conserved first and last residue. The order of the fields is CDR3 protein, CDR3 DNA, V gene, J gene, clone size, D gene. The D gene is left open where the match is weak. Some rows mark clone size as missing; the rest say once, few, many or name a class of expanded clone.

CDR3 protein: CASRAGDHEQYF
CDR3 DNA: TGTGCCAGCAGGGCGGGCGACCACGAGCAGTACTTC
V gene: TRBV7-9
J gene: TRBJ2-7
clone size: -
D gene: -

CDR3 protein: CASSLGSRDYEQYF
CDR3 DNA: TGTGCCAGCAGCTTAGGATCCAGGGACTACGAGCAGTACTTC
V gene: TRBV7-9
J gene: TRBJ2-7
clone size: once
D gene: -

CDR3 protein: CASSLLADTTDTQYF
CDR3 DNA: TGTGCCAGCAGTTTACTAGCGGATACCACAGATACGCAGTATTTT
V gene: TRBV27
J gene: TRBJ2-3
clone size: once
D gene: TRBD2

CDR3 protein: CASIYSLSAGAHEQYF
CDR3 DNA: TGTGCCAGCATTTACTCTCTTTCCGCGGGGGCCCACGAGCAGTACTTC
V gene: TRBV6-5
J gene: TRBJ2-7
clone size: -
D gene: -

CDR3 protein: CASRAGRFWAGTSNEQFF
CDR3 DNA: TGTGCCAGCAGAGCAGGGCGGTTTTGGGCAGGGACTAGCAATGAGCAGTTCTTC
V gene: TRBV27
J gene: TRBJ2-1
clone size: -
D gene: TRBD2

CDR3 protein: CASSPTEGPGNTIYF
CDR3 DNA: TGTGCCAGCTCACCAACCGAGGGCCCTGGAAACACCATATATTTT
V gene: TRBV18
J gene: TRBJ1-3
clone size: -
D gene: -

CDR3 protein: CASSDEGGAAGELFF
CDR3 DNA: TGTGCCAGCAGTGATGAGGGAGGTGCCGCCGGGGAGCTGTTTTTT
V gene: TRBV6-4
J gene: TRBJ2-2
clone size: few
D gene: -

CDR3 protein: CASSSRGGGEKLFF
CDR3 DNA: TGCGCCAGCAGCTCCCGGGGCGGGGGGGAAAAACTGTTTTTT
V gene: TRBV5-1
J gene: TRBJ1-4
clone size: -
D gene: -

CDR3 protein: CASSVEGTGSTEAFF
CDR3 DNA: TGTGCCAGCAGCGTAGAGGGTACGGGGAGCACTGAAGCTTTCTTT
V gene: TRBV9
J gene: TRBJ1-1
clone size: -
D gene: -

CDR3 protein: CASSGFRGHEQYF
CDR3 DNA: TGTGCCAGCAGTGGTTTCAGGGGTCACGAGCAGTACTTC
V gene: TRBV25-1
J gene: TRBJ2-7
clone size: -
D gene: -

CDR3 protein: CASSLMAGQETQYF
CDR3 DNA: TGCGCCAGCAGCTTGATGGCAGGCCAAGAGACCCAGTACTTC
V gene: TRBV5-1
J gene: TRBJ2-5
clone size: -
D gene: -

CDR3 protein: CASSRERAGGRVIEAFF
CDR3 DNA: TGTGCCAGCAGTCGGGAACGGGCGGGGGGGCGGGTCATTGAAGCTTTCTTT
V gene: TRBV27
J gene: TRBJ1-1
clone size: -
D gene: -

CDR3 protein: CASSPGQGPRYGYTF
CDR3 DNA: TGCGCCAGCAGCCCGGGACAGGGCCCGAGGTATGGCTACACCTTC
V gene: TRBV4-1
J gene: TRBJ1-2
clone size: -
D gene: TRBD1

CDR3 protein: CASSILSGVLYGYTF
CDR3 DNA: TGTGCCAGTAGTATACTAAGCGGGGTCCTTTATGGCTACACCTTC
V gene: TRBV19
J gene: TRBJ1-2
clone size: -
D gene: -

CDR3 protein: CASSLEGTGATEAFF
CDR3 DNA: TGTGCCAGCAGTCTTGAAGGGACAGGGGCCACTGAAGCTTTCTTT
V gene: TRBV6-4
J gene: TRBJ1-1
clone size: -
D gene: TRBD1

CDR3 protein: CASSSTGGSYNEQFF
CDR3 DNA: TGTGCCAGCAGCTCGACGGGGGGCTCCTACAATGAGCAGTTCTTC
V gene: TRBV11-3
J gene: TRBJ2-1
clone size: -
D gene: TRBD2

CDR3 protein: CATSMGGGRVRTEAFF
CDR3 DNA: TGTGCCACCAGCATGGGCGGGGGGCGAGTAAGGACTGAAGCTTTCTTT
V gene: TRBV15
J gene: TRBJ1-1
clone size: -
D gene: -

CDR3 protein: CAWSQQRRETQYF
CDR3 DNA: TGTGCCTGGAGTCAGCAGCGGAGGGAGACCCAGTACTTC
V gene: TRBV30
J gene: TRBJ2-5
clone size: -
D gene: -

CDR3 protein: CASSVVSAGAHTGELFF
CDR3 DNA: TGTGCCAGCAGCGTAGTGTCGGCGGGGGCACACACCGGGGAGCTGTTTTTT
V gene: TRBV9
J gene: TRBJ2-2
clone size: once
D gene: -

CDR3 protein: CASSPWDSHTLGYTF
CDR3 DNA: TGTGCCAGCTCACCTTGGGACAGCCACACATTGGGCTACACCTTC
V gene: TRBV18
J gene: TRBJ1-2
clone size: few
D gene: TRBD1

CDR3 protein: CASSLRTQETQYF
CDR3 DNA: TGTGCCAGCTCACTGAGAACCCAAGAGACCCAGTACTTC
V gene: TRBV18
J gene: TRBJ2-5
clone size: -
D gene: -

CDR3 protein: CASSVAPGAYNEQFF
CDR3 DNA: TGTGCCAGCAGCGTAGCCCCGGGGGCCTACAATGAGCAGTTCTTC
V gene: TRBV9
J gene: TRBJ2-1
clone size: -
D gene: -

CDR3 protein: CASSPSSGGVSYNEQFF
CDR3 DNA: TGTGCCAGCTCACCCTCTAGCGGGGGCGTCTCCTACAATGAGCAGTTCTTC
V gene: TRBV18
J gene: TRBJ2-1
clone size: -
D gene: TRBD2

CDR3 protein: CASRDPGQAPYEQYF
CDR3 DNA: TGTGCCAGCAGGGATCCGGGACAAGCCCCCTACGAGCAGTACTTC
V gene: TRBV6-1
J gene: TRBJ2-7
clone size: -
D gene: -

CDR3 protein: CASSLDRGGQYF
CDR3 DNA: TGTGCCAGCAGCTTAGATCGCGGTGGGCAGTATTTT
V gene: TRBV7-2
J gene: TRBJ2-3
clone size: -
D gene: -

CDR3 protein: CASSPMVAGQSRYNEQFF
CDR3 DNA: TGTGCCAGCAGCCCGATGGTAGCGGGACAGTCACGATACAATGAGCAGTTCTTC
V gene: TRBV5-6
J gene: TRBJ2-1
clone size: -
D gene: -

CDR3 protein: CASSGGLLGMNIQYF
CDR3 DNA: TGTGCCAGCAGTGGGGGACTCCTAGGGATGAACATTCAGTACTTC
V gene: TRBV25-1
J gene: TRBJ2-4
clone size: -
D gene: -

CDR3 protein: CAWSADRDQPQHF
CDR3 DNA: TGTGCCTGGAGTGCCGACAGAGATCAGCCCCAGCATTTT
V gene: TRBV30
J gene: TRBJ1-5
clone size: -
D gene: -

CDR3 protein: CASSLTGSSYNSPLHF
CDR3 DNA: TGTGCCAGTAGTCTGACAGGGAGCTCCTATAATTCACCCCTCCACTTT
V gene: TRBV19
J gene: TRBJ1-6
clone size: -
D gene: TRBD1

CDR3 protein: CASSVQVGTEAFF
CDR3 DNA: TGTGCCAGCAGCGTACAGGTGGGCACTGAAGCTTTCTTT
V gene: TRBV9
J gene: TRBJ1-1
clone size: -
D gene: -

CDR3 protein: CASSQEEGGNQPQHF
CDR3 DNA: TGCGCCAGCAGCCAAGAAGAGGGGGGCAATCAGCCCCAGCATTTT
V gene: TRBV4-1
J gene: TRBJ1-5
clone size: -
D gene: -

CDR3 protein: CASSPGLLGETQYF
CDR3 DNA: TGTGCCAGCTCACCGGGACTCTTGGGGGAGACCCAGTACTTC
V gene: TRBV18
J gene: TRBJ2-5
clone size: -
D gene: -

CDR3 protein: CASSQVAGLYSNQPQHF
CDR3 DNA: TGCGCCAGCAGCCAAGTAGCGGGACTCTATAGCAATCAGCCCCAGCATTTT
V gene: TRBV4-1
J gene: TRBJ1-5
clone size: -
D gene: -

CDR3 protein: CASSIGQTANYGYTF
CDR3 DNA: TGTGCCAGTAGTATTGGACAGACGGCGAACTATGGCTACACCTTC
V gene: TRBV19
J gene: TRBJ1-2
clone size: -
D gene: -

CDR3 protein: CASSETGSSGNTIYF
CDR3 DNA: TGCGCCAGCAGCGAGACAGGGAGCTCTGGAAACACCATATATTTT
V gene: TRBV5-1
J gene: TRBJ1-3
clone size: -
D gene: TRBD1

CDR3 protein: CASSRLGRGTNYGYTF
CDR3 DNA: TGCGCCAGCAGCCGTTTGGGGCGGGGGACTAACTATGGCTACACCTTC
V gene: TRBV5-1
J gene: TRBJ1-2
clone size: -
D gene: -

CDR3 protein: CASSEGANEKLFF
CDR3 DNA: TGCGCCAGCAGCGAGGGGGCAAATGAAAAACTGTTTTTT
V gene: TRBV5-1
J gene: TRBJ1-4
clone size: -
D gene: TRBD1

CDR3 protein: CASRTGSTDTQYF
CDR3 DNA: TGTGCCAGCAGAACAGGTAGCACAGATACGCAGTATTTT
V gene: TRBV6-1
J gene: TRBJ2-3
clone size: once
D gene: -

CDR3 protein: CASTKIGTETEKLFF
CDR3 DNA: TGTGCCAGCACCAAAATCGGGACAGAGACTGAAAAACTGTTTTTT
V gene: TRBV5-4
J gene: TRBJ1-4
clone size: -
D gene: TRBD1

CDR3 protein: CASSFGQWSNEQFF
CDR3 DNA: TGCGCCAGCAGCTTTGGACAGTGGAGCAATGAGCAGTTCTTC
V gene: TRBV5-1
J gene: TRBJ2-1
clone size: -
D gene: -

CDR3 protein: CASIPASGVSYEQYF
CDR3 DNA: TGTGCCAGCATACCCGCTAGCGGGGTCTCCTACGAGCAGTACTTC
V gene: TRBV2
J gene: TRBJ2-7
clone size: -
D gene: TRBD2

CDR3 protein: CASSFGGQMGTEAFF
CDR3 DNA: TGTGCCAGCAGCTTCGGGGGGCAAATGGGGACTGAAGCTTTCTTT
V gene: TRBV9
J gene: TRBJ1-1
clone size: -
D gene: -